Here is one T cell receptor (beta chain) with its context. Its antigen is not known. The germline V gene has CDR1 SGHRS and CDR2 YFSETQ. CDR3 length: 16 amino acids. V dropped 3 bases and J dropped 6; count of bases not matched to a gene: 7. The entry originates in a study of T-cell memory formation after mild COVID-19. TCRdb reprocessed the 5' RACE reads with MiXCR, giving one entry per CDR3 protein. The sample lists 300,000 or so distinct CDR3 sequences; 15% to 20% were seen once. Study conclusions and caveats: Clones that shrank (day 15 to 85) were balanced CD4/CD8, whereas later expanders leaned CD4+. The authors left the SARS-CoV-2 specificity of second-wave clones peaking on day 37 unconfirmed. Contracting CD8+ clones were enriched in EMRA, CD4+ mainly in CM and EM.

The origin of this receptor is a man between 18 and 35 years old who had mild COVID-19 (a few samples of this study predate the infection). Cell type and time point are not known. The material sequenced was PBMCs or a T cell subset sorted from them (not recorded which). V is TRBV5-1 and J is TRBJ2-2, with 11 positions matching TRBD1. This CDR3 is CASSWDRGEIPGELFF. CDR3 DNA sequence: TGCGCCAGCAGCTGGGACAGGGGGGAGATACCCGGGGAGCTGTTTTTT.